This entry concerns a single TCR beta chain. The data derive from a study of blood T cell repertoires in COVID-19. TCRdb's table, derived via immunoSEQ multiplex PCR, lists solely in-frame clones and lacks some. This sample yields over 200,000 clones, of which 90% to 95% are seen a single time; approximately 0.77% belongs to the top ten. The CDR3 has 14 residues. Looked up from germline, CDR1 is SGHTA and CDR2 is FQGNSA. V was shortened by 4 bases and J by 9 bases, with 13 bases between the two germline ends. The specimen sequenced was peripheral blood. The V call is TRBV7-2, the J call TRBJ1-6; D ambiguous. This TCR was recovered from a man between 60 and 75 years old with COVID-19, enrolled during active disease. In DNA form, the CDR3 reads TGTGCCAGCAGCTCAGTGAGCGGATCTTCACCCCTCCACTTT. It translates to CASSSVSGSSPLHF.